The rows below give T cell receptor beta chains drawn from one sample of a study of PD-1 blockade in classical Hodgkin lymphoma. The data were produced by immunoSEQ multiplex PCR, yet TCRdb's version contains in-frame clones alone and is incomplete. The data contain tens of thousands of clones, roughly 89% of them seen just once; the ten biggest clones take up roughly 10%. The sample in question was peripheral blood mononuclear cells (PBMCs), obtained before the second cycle of nivolumab. The receptors stem from a human donor with classical Hodgkin lymphoma. Each CDR3 is given with its conserved first and last residue. The order of the fields is CDR3 protein, CDR3 DNA, D gene, J gene, clone size, V gene. D genes are given only for firm matches. A clone size is listed for some rows: how often the clone was seen (once, few, many), or a class if it is expanded.

cdr3_aa: CATSRGPRGDQPQHF
cdr3_nt: TGTGCCACCAGCAGAGGGCCAAGAGGGGATCAGCCCCAGCATTTT
d_call: NA
j_call: TRBJ1-5
clone_size: NA
v_call: TRBV15

cdr3_aa: CASSPQGGQLGNEQFF
cdr3_nt: TGTGCCAGCTCACCTCAGGGGGGCCAGCTGGGTAATGAGCAGTTCTTC
d_call: NA
j_call: TRBJ2-1
clone_size: few
v_call: TRBV18

cdr3_aa: CASTHRGHNEQFF
cdr3_nt: TGTGCCAGCACCCATCGGGGACACAATGAGCAGTTCTTC
d_call: NA
j_call: TRBJ2-1
clone_size: NA
v_call: TRBV28

cdr3_aa: CASSLGLAGASDTQYF
cdr3_nt: TGTGCCAGCAGCTTAGGCCTAGCGGGAGCCTCAGATACGCAGTATTTT
d_call: TRBD2
j_call: TRBJ2-3
clone_size: NA
v_call: TRBV5-4

cdr3_aa: CASSPGTTRTDTQYF
cdr3_nt: TGTGCCAGCAGCCCAGGGACTACCCGCACAGATACGCAGTATTTT
d_call: TRBD2
j_call: TRBJ2-3
clone_size: NA
v_call: TRBV7-7

cdr3_aa: CSVHGLAGYNEQFF
cdr3_nt: TGCAGCGTCCATGGACTAGCGGGATACAATGAGCAGTTCTTC
d_call: TRBD2
j_call: TRBJ2-1
clone_size: NA
v_call: TRBV29-1

cdr3_aa: CASSPSRRVYEQYF
cdr3_nt: TGTGCCAGCAGTCCCAGCCGTCGGGTTTACGAGCAGTACTTC
d_call: NA
j_call: TRBJ2-7
clone_size: NA
v_call: TRBV27

cdr3_aa: CASSFTKGQPQHF
cdr3_nt: TGTGCCAGCAGCTTCACGAAGGGTCAGCCCCAGCATTTT
d_call: NA
j_call: TRBJ1-5
clone_size: NA
v_call: TRBV11-2

cdr3_aa: CASSQDRGLGGEAFF
cdr3_nt: TGCGCCAGCAGCCAAGACAGGGGGCTTGGGGGTGAAGCTTTCTTT
d_call: TRBD1
j_call: TRBJ1-1
clone_size: NA
v_call: TRBV4-1

cdr3_aa: CSVGANTEAFF
cdr3_nt: TGCAGCGTTGGAGCGAACACTGAAGCTTTCTTT
d_call: NA
j_call: TRBJ1-1
clone_size: few
v_call: TRBV29-1

cdr3_aa: CASSLGQGSGYTF
cdr3_nt: TGTGCCAGCAGCTTAGGGCAGGGAAGCGGCTACACCTTC
d_call: NA
j_call: TRBJ1-2
clone_size: NA
v_call: TRBV11-2

cdr3_aa: CASSPDVAGITDTQYF
cdr3_nt: TGTGCCAGCAGCCCGGACGTAGCGGGGATCACAGATACGCAGTATTTT
d_call: TRBD2
j_call: TRBJ2-3
clone_size: NA
v_call: TRBV5-4

cdr3_aa: CASSLVDSGNTIYF
cdr3_nt: TGTGCCAGCAGCTTAGTCGACTCTGGAAACACCATATATTTT
d_call: NA
j_call: TRBJ1-3
clone_size: NA
v_call: TRBV11-2

cdr3_aa: CSARAPGEAFF
cdr3_nt: TGCAGTGCTAGAGCTCCAGGGGAAGCTTTCTTT
d_call: NA
j_call: TRBJ1-1
clone_size: NA
v_call: TRBV20-1

cdr3_aa: CASSYGLAGGPDTQYF
cdr3_nt: TGTGCCAGCAGTTACGGACTAGCGGGGGGGCCAGATACGCAGTATTTT
d_call: TRBD2
j_call: TRBJ2-3
clone_size: NA
v_call: TRBV6-6

cdr3_aa: CASRRGGLYEQYF
cdr3_nt: TGTGCCAGCAGGAGAGGAGGGTTGTACGAGCAGTACTTC
d_call: NA
j_call: TRBJ2-7
clone_size: NA
v_call: TRBV27

cdr3_aa: CASRPTGTANTEAFF
cdr3_nt: TGTGCCAGCAGACCGACCGGGACAGCGAACACTGAAGCTTTCTTT
d_call: TRBD1
j_call: TRBJ1-1
clone_size: once
v_call: TRBV6-6

cdr3_aa: CASSLAGDKVTQYF
cdr3_nt: TGTGCCAGCAGCTTGGCTGGGGACAAGGTGACCCAGTACTTC
d_call: NA
j_call: TRBJ2-5
clone_size: NA
v_call: TRBV5-4

cdr3_aa: CASRSGGSGANVLTF
cdr3_nt: TGTGCCAGCAGATCAGGGGGCTCTGGGGCCAACGTCCTGACTTTC
d_call: TRBD1
j_call: TRBJ2-6
clone_size: NA
v_call: TRBV6-1

cdr3_aa: CASSLVKETQYF
cdr3_nt: TGTGCCAGCAGCTTGGTAAAAGAGACCCAGTACTTC
d_call: NA
j_call: TRBJ2-5
clone_size: NA
v_call: TRBV5-4

cdr3_aa: CASSLVGAGETQYF
cdr3_nt: TGTGCCAGCAGCTTGGTAGGAGCAGGAGAGACCCAGTACTTC
d_call: NA
j_call: TRBJ2-5
clone_size: NA
v_call: TRBV5-4

cdr3_aa: CASSPPLAGVNEQFF
cdr3_nt: TGTGCCAGCTCACCTCCACTAGCGGGAGTCAATGAGCAGTTCTTC
d_call: TRBD2
j_call: TRBJ2-1
clone_size: NA
v_call: TRBV18

cdr3_aa: CASSLEVRSPLHF
cdr3_nt: TGCGCCAGCAGCTTGGAGGTGCGATCACCCCTCCACTTT
d_call: NA
j_call: TRBJ1-6
clone_size: NA
v_call: TRBV5-1

cdr3_aa: CASSLHEGRASGYTF
cdr3_nt: TGTGCCAGCAGCTTACATGAAGGGCGCGCTAGTGGCTACACCTTC
d_call: NA
j_call: TRBJ1-2
clone_size: once
v_call: TRBV5-8

cdr3_aa: CASSLEAGGSPLHF
cdr3_nt: TGCGCCAGCAGCTTGGAGGCAGGGGGTTCACCCCTCCACTTT
d_call: TRBD1
j_call: TRBJ1-6
clone_size: NA
v_call: TRBV5-1

cdr3_aa: CASREGYEQYF
cdr3_nt: TGTGCCAGCAGGGAGGGCTACGAGCAGTACTTC
d_call: NA
j_call: TRBJ2-7
clone_size: NA
v_call: TRBV2

cdr3_aa: CASTPAATNNEQFF
cdr3_nt: TGTGCCAGCACACCGGCGGCGACAAACAATGAGCAGTTCTTC
d_call: NA
j_call: TRBJ2-1
clone_size: few
v_call: TRBV2

cdr3_aa: CASSDPLQPICNQPQHF
cdr3_nt: TGTGCCAGCAGTGACCCCCTGCAGCCTATTTGTAATCAGCCCCAGCATTTT
d_call: NA
j_call: TRBJ1-5
clone_size: NA
v_call: TRBV6-9

cdr3_aa: CAWSESSGETQYF
cdr3_nt: TGTGCCTGGAGTGAGTCCAGTGGGGAGACCCAGTACTTC
d_call: NA
j_call: TRBJ2-5
clone_size: NA
v_call: TRBV30

cdr3_aa: CASSGSGMLNTGELFF
cdr3_nt: TGTGCCAGCAGCGGTAGCGGGATGCTGAACACCGGGGAGCTGTTTTTT
d_call: TRBD2
j_call: TRBJ2-2
clone_size: once
v_call: TRBV11-2

cdr3_aa: CASSEAWTGGNYGYTF
cdr3_nt: TGTGCCAGCAGTGAAGCCTGGACAGGGGGCAACTATGGCTACACCTTC
d_call: TRBD1
j_call: TRBJ1-2
clone_size: NA
v_call: TRBV2

cdr3_aa: CASSSGQGVGQPQHF
cdr3_nt: TGTGCCAGCAGTTCGGGACAGGGGGTAGGTCAGCCCCAGCATTTT
d_call: TRBD1
j_call: TRBJ1-5
clone_size: NA
v_call: TRBV6-6

cdr3_aa: CAISGVLAPNTGELFF
cdr3_nt: TGTGCCATCAGTGGGGTCTTAGCGCCGAACACCGGGGAGCTGTTTTTT
d_call: NA
j_call: TRBJ2-2
clone_size: NA
v_call: TRBV10-3

cdr3_aa: CASSLVGAGETQYF
cdr3_nt: TGTGCTAGCAGCTTAGTGGGTGCAGGAGAGACCCAGTACTTC
d_call: NA
j_call: TRBJ2-5
clone_size: NA
v_call: TRBV7-7

cdr3_aa: CASSARGRSYNEQFF
cdr3_nt: TGTGCCAGCAGCGCTAGGGGACGGTCCTACAATGAGCAGTTCTTC
d_call: NA
j_call: TRBJ2-1
clone_size: NA
v_call: TRBV7-9

cdr3_aa: CASSQGLPSYNEQFF
cdr3_nt: TGTGCCAGCAGCCAGGGACTCCCCTCCTACAATGAGCAGTTCTTC
d_call: NA
j_call: TRBJ2-1
clone_size: NA
v_call: TRBV11-2

cdr3_aa: CATSRQGYYEQYF
cdr3_nt: TGTGCCACCTCACGACAGGGTTACTACGAGCAGTACTTC
d_call: TRBD1
j_call: TRBJ2-7
clone_size: NA
v_call: TRBV18

cdr3_aa: CASSSEDQWDEQFF
cdr3_nt: TGTGCCAGCAGCTCCGAGGACCAGTGGGATGAGCAGTTCTTC
d_call: NA
j_call: TRBJ2-1
clone_size: NA
v_call: TRBV11-2

cdr3_aa: CASSPDRNSNQPQHF
cdr3_nt: TGTGCCAGTAGCCCTGACAGAAATAGCAATCAGCCCCAGCATTTT
d_call: NA
j_call: TRBJ1-5
clone_size: NA
v_call: TRBV19

cdr3_aa: CASSRVGGIVQYF
cdr3_nt: TGTGCCAGCAGCCGGGTCGGAGGAATAGTGCAGTATTTT
d_call: NA
j_call: TRBJ2-3
clone_size: NA
v_call: TRBV13